The text below deals with one TCR beta chain. Antigen unknown. Germline CDR1 reads SGHRS; CDR2 reads YFSETQ. There are 15 residues in the CDR3. V shed 0 bases and J shed 4 bases, with 11 bases lying between them. The protocol was immunoSEQ multiplex PCR, while the TCRdb copy is restricted to in-frame clones and leaves out a portion. The sample carries about 24,000 clones, 70% to 75% recorded once. The data were obtained in a study of PD-1 blockade in classical Hodgkin lymphoma. Findings of the study overall: It was among complete responders that baseline diversity resembled that of newly diagnosed patients. Repertoire differences have undefined causes, possibly disease activity or prior therapy. CD4+ TCR diversity, unlike CD8+, rose significantly by C4D1.

Stated time point: cycle 4 day 1 (C4D1), after 5 to 7 weeks of nivolumab. All patients experienced relapse after autologous stem cell transplantation, and brentuximab vedotin exposure was variable. Complete response, partial response or progressive disease was each patient's best response. The TCR was taken from a human donor with classical Hodgkin lymphoma. This sequence joins TRBV5-1 and TRBJ2-1; maybe TRBD2 (5 bases). Here the sequenced sample was peripheral blood mononuclear cells (PBMCs), taken before the fourth cycle of nivolumab. CDR3 residues: CASSLGLAQYNEQFF. For the CDR3, the DNA is TGCGCCAGCAGCTTGGGTCTAGCTCAATACAATGAGCAGTTCTTC.